One sample yielded the 21 T cell receptor beta chains listed below, sequenced in a study of yellow fever vaccine responses in identical twins. TCRdb ran MiXCR on the RT-PCR reads and lists one entry per CDR3 protein. The table lists fewer than 35,000 distinct CDR3 sequences, 50% to 75% of them singletons. Sequenced here: T cells from blood (PBMCs), unsorted or a sorted subset (not recorded which), sampled before or after yellow fever vaccination (not recorded which). The receptors come from a woman aged 18-29 years who received the yellow fever vaccine.

The chain has TRBV10-3 and TRBJ2-7; D assignment may be TRBD1 or TRBD2 (5 bases each). This CDR3 comprises 15 residues. Germline CDR1 is ENHRY and CDR2 is SYGVKD. Trimming took off 3 bases at V and 2 bases at J, with 14 bases between the two ends. CDR3 amino acids: CAISDIRGPPYEQYF. The DNA of the CDR3 is TGTGCCATCAGTGATATCCGGGGACCCCCCTACGAGCAGTACTTC.

The rearrangement links TRBV6-2 or TRBV6-3 to TRBJ2-1; 10 bases fit TRBD1. V was pared by 6 bases and J by 7 bases, with 9 bases of the junction left unmatched. CDR3 length equals 15 residues. The V gene's germline CDR1 is MNHEY and CDR2 SVGEGT. The DNA of the CDR3 is TGTGCCAGCAGAAAATCCGGGACAGGGGCAAATGAGCAGTTCTTC. This codes for CASRKSGTGANEQFF.

The chain uses TRBV2 and TRBJ2-7; TRBD2 might be the D (6 bases). This CDR3 contains 13 residues. In germline, CDR1 is SNHLY, CDR2 FYNNEI. V lost 11 bases and J 0 bases, leaving 14 bases between the germline ends. This CDR3 reads CAVGTPNSYEQYF. CDR3 nucleotide sequence: TGTGCCGTCGGGACTCCCAACTCCTACGAGCAGTACTTC.

The V and J genes are TRBV2 and TRBJ2-1, with 12 bases matching TRBD2. CDR3 length: 17 residues. Germline V lookup: CDR1 SNHLY, CDR2 FYNNEI. Losses at the gene ends were 2 bases for V and 6 bases for J; bases not matched to a gene: 8. This chain's CDR3 is CASSEQTPGLAGNEQFF. The CDR3 DNA reads as TGTGCCAGCAGTGAACAGACCCCGGGACTAGCGGGCAATGAGCAGTTCTTC.

The chain employs TRBV3-1 and TRBJ2-1; D is unresolved. Germline-derived CDR1 and CDR2 are LGHDT and YNNKEL (reference sequence). Trimming stripped 3 bases from V and 7 bases from J, with 13 bases between. The CDR3 length is 14 residues. The CDR3 loop reads CASSHTIPANEQFF. The CDR3 DNA follows: TGTGCCAGCAGCCACACCATTCCAGCGAATGAGCAGTTCTTC.

V is TRBV11-3 and J is TRBJ2-3, with 7 bases matching TRBD2. The CDR3 sequence is 19 residues long. Unmatched junction bases numbered 15, after V lost 1 base and J lost 2 bases. Germline V lookup: CDR1 SGHNT, CDR2 YENEEA. The CDR3: CASSLVFISPSGYTDTQYF. CDR3 coding DNA: TGTGCCAGCAGCTTAGTATTTATTTCGCCTAGCGGATACACAGATACGCAGTATTTT.

This chain links TRBV11-3 with TRBJ2-2; no definite D call. The V end was cut by 1 base, the J end by 7 bases, with 1 base between. Germline CDR1 and CDR2: SGHNT and YENEEA. CDR3 length equals 11 residues. The CDR3 loop is CASSLVGELFF. In DNA form, the CDR3 reads TGTGCCAGCAGCTTAGTCGGGGAGCTGTTTTTT.

The chain joins TRBV5-1 to TRBJ2-2, with D unclear. There are 14 residues in the CDR3. V dropped 0 bases and J dropped 1 base, with 4 bases sitting between them. The V gene's germline CDR1 is SGHRS and CDR2 YFSETQ. CDR3 loop: CASSLDGNTGELFF. The CDR3 DNA follows: TGCGCCAGCAGCTTGGATGGGAACACCGGGGAGCTGTTTTTT. The variable domain in full, completed from reference TRBV5-1 and TRBJ2-2, reads KAGVTQTPRYLIKTRGQQVTLSCSPISGHRSVSWYQQTPGQGLQFLFEYFSETQRNKGNFPGRFSGRQFSNSRSEMNVSTLELGDSALYLCASSLDGNTGELFFGEGSRLTVL.

This chain connects TRBV11-2 to TRBJ1-5; D is unresolved. CDR3 length: 13 amino acids. Germline CDR1 SGHAT, CDR2 FQNNGV. The V end was cut by 4 bases, the J end by 3 bases, with 7 bases between. The CDR3 spells CASSYGPNQPQHF. CDR3 bases: TGTGCCAGCAGCTACGGACCCAATCAGCCCCAGCATTTT.

The chain employs TRBV5-4 and TRBJ2-5; 11 positions agree with TRBD2. Germline V gene lookup returns CDR1 SGHNT and CDR2 YYREEE (reference sequence). Germline trimming cut 3 bases from V and 3 bases from J; bases unmatched to any gene: 1. This CDR3 has 14 amino acids. CDR3 sequence reads: CASSSGLAEETQYF. CDR3 nucleotides: TGTGCCAGCAGCTCGGGACTAGCGGAAGAGACCCAGTACTTC.

This clonotype was seen a single time. The V gene is TRBV11-3, the J gene TRBJ2-3; D not resolved. This CDR3 is 14 amino acids long. Trimming removed 5 bases from V and 3 bases from J, with 12 bases in between. Germline CDR1 and CDR2: SGHNT and YENEEA. This CDR3 is CASSLGRTTDTQYF. In DNA, the CDR3 is TGTGCCAGCAGCCTTGGACGTACGACAGATACGCAGTATTTT.

V and J are TRBV15 and TRBJ2-7, with D uncertain. Germline V gives CDR1 LNHNV, CDR2 YYDKDF (reference sequence). Trimming shortened V by 0 bases and J by 6 bases, and 9 bases separated the two germline ends. This CDR3 has 13 residues. The CDR3 sequence: CATSRDRQAEQYV. The CDR3 bases are TGTGCCACCAGCAGAGATAGGCAGGCCGAGCAGTACGTC.

The genes are TRBV19 and TRBJ2-6; D remains unclear. This CDR3 is built from 11 residues. V gave up 8 bases and J gave up 6 bases, with 5 bases separating them. CDR1 is LNHDA, CDR2 SQIVND, per germline (reference sequence). The CDR3 here is CASEEANVLTF. CDR3 DNA: TGTGCCAGTGAGGAGGCCAACGTCCTGACTTTC.

This chain joins TRBV11-1 and TRBJ2-3; 9 nucleotides match TRBD1. V lost 5 bases to trimming and J lost 2 bases; unmatched junction nucleotides: 5. Germline CDR1 reads SGHAT; CDR2 reads FQDESV (reference sequence). This CDR3 has 15 residues. CDR3 sequence reads: CASSTGTGHTDTQYF. CDR3 coding DNA: TGTGCCAGCAGCACCGGGACAGGGCACACAGATACGCAGTATTTT. Full variable domain (missing parts from reference TRBV11-1 and TRBJ2-3): EAEVAQSPRYKITEKSQAVAFWCDPISGHATLYWYRQILGQGPELLVQFQDESVVDDSQLPKDRFSAERLKGVDSTLKIQPAELGDSAMYLCASSTGTGHTDTQYFGPGTRLTVL.

The rearrangement joins TRBV18 to TRBJ1-1; D perhaps matches TRBD1 (5 bases). The CDR3 contains 13 residues. Trimming stripped 0 bases from V and 3 bases from J, with 5 bases between. CDR1 is KGHSH, CDR2 LQKENI, per germline. The CDR3 loop is CASSPPGDTEAFF. As DNA, the CDR3 is TGTGCCAGCTCACCACCGGGGGACACTGAAGCTTTCTTT.

The chain employs TRBV6-2 or TRBV6-3 and TRBJ1-1; no definite D call. Trimming shortened V by 8 bases and J by 5 bases, and 9 bases separated the two germline ends. Germline V gene sequence: CDR1 MNHEY, CDR2 SVGEGT. This CDR3 region has 11 residues. In nucleotides, the CDR3 is TGTGCCAGCTTTGGGGATACTGAAGCTTTCTTT. Translating gives CASFGDTEAFF.

The gene calls are TRBV28 and TRBJ2-5; 11 bases align to TRBD1. Germline trimming cut 7 bases from V and 7 bases from J; bases unmatched to any gene: 8. The CDR3 sequence is 14 residues long. Germline CDR1 and CDR2: MDHEN and SYDVKM. The CDR3 spells CASTRRTGGRTQYF. The CDR3 DNA reads TGTGCCAGCACTCGGCGGACAGGGGGCCGGACCCAGTACTTC.

V is TRBV11-1 and J is TRBJ2-3; possible D gene TRBD2, 7 bases. CDR1 and CDR2 from the germline V gene are SGHAT and FQDESV (reference sequence). The germline V and J ends were trimmed by 0 bases and 4 bases, with 11 bases remaining between them. The length of the CDR3 is 15 residues. The CDR3 spells CASSLAGGPSDTQYF. The CDR3 DNA follows: TGTGCCAGCAGCTTAGCGGGGGGGCCTTCAGATACGCAGTATTTT.

The chain employs TRBV2 and TRBJ2-3; no definite D call. Deletions cut 3 bases from V and 5 bases from J, with 9 bases between. The CDR3 loop spans 13 amino acids. Germline V gene data show CDR1 as SNHLY and CDR2 as FYNNEI. CDR3 region: CASSDLAEDTQYF. CDR3 nucleotides: TGTGCCAGCAGTGACCTGGCCGAAGATACGCAGTATTTT.

This clonotype was seen only once. The J gene is TRBJ1-1, the V gene TRBV14; D not resolved. The CDR3 covers 14 residues. V lost 0 bases, J lost 9 bases, and 14 bases lay in between. Looked up from germline, CDR1 is SGHDN and CDR2 is FVKESK. The CDR3 here is CASSQDRPLYQAFF. The DNA for the CDR3 is TGTGCCAGCAGCCAAGATAGGCCCTTGTATCAAGCTTTCTTT.

The chain links TRBV10-3 to TRBJ2-1; D possibly uses TRBD1 or TRBD2 (6 bases each). The V gene lost 6 bases and the J gene lost 0 bases, with 9 bases spanning the gap. CDR3 length equals 14 residues. CDR1 is ENHRY and CDR2 is SYGVKD in the germline V gene. The CDR3 protein is CAIREGGSYNEQFF. CDR3 nucleotides: TGTGCCATCAGGGAGGGGGGCTCCTACAATGAGCAGTTCTTC.